This T cell receptor beta chain was recovered during a study of vaccination effects on CD4 cells after COVID-19. Profiling relied on immunoSEQ multiplex PCR, and the TCRdb table lists in-frame clones only, not all of them. The sample contains 23,000 or so clones, 81% of which appear only once. Broader study findings: Clones induced by infection and by vaccine showed marked clonal contraction late after vaccination.

As regards this clone: Its antigen is still unknown.

CDR1 is SGHTA, CDR2 FQGNSA, per germline. The CDR3 length is 17 residues. V was trimmed by 2 bases and J by 0 bases, leaving 16 bases between them. Antigen-specific CD4+ T cells expanded by the ViraFEST assay with viral peptide pools were then sequenced. It was after more than nine days of culture that CD4+ T cells were isolated. Participants were given two doses of BNT162b2 or mRNA-1273 vaccine. Having tested negative for nucleocapsid antibodies, the vaccine recipients showed no prior SARS-CoV-2 infection. Days 3 and 7 saw half the medium replaced with IL-2 medium. The sequenced sample was CD4+ T cells from PBMCs cultured with SARS-CoV-2 spike peptides, obtained after COVID-19 vaccination. This rearrangement joins TRBV7-2 to TRBJ2-5; D perhaps matches TRBD1 (6 bases). This sequence originates from a human donor who received a COVID-19 vaccine. Some clones in this sample may be carry-over from other donors' samples. The CDR3 region has the DNA TGTGCCAGCAGCTTAAGACGGGCCACAGGGTACCAAGAGACCCAGTACTTC. Translated: CASSLRRATGYQETQYF.